The present T cell receptor beta chain was sequenced within a study of blood T cells in healthy people across ages. CDR3 length: 15 residues. Germline V gene data show CDR1 as SNHLY and CDR2 as FYNNEI. V was clipped by 5 bases and J by 0 bases, with 11 bases between them. For the second PCR, which ran for roughly 7 to 11 cycles, a sample-barcoded 5' primer and a J-beta primer mix were used. TCRdb processed the 5' RACE reads anew with MiXCR; each CDR3 protein has one entry. The table lists 1,300,000 or so distinct CDR3 sequences, roughly 60% of them singletons. This clonotype occurred a few times. Sequenced material: blood. The rearrangement links TRBV2 to TRBJ2-1; D possibly uses TRBD1 or TRBD2 (5 bases each). The TCR was taken from a man aged 18 to 29 in good health. CDR3 in amino acids: CASSPGRTSYNEQFF. The CDR3 region has the DNA TGTGCCAGCAGTCCGGGACGCACCTCCTACAATGAGCAGTTCTTC.